The next 5 T cell receptor beta chains were all read from a single sample in a study of CXCR3-negative and CXCR3-positive naive CD8 T cells. General observations from the study: Hydrophobicity was higher for TRB CDR3s found in CXCR3-positive naive cells than in CXCR3-negative naive cells.

TRB cDNA was prepared as libraries by UMI-labeled 5' RACE. TCRdb re-called the 5' RACE reads, yielding one record per CDR3 amino acid sequence without DNA. The repertoire table contains about 89,000 distinct CDR3 sequences. These TCRs' antigens remain unknown. The sequenced sample consisted of naive CXCR3+ CD8+ T cells from blood. Subset denoted: CD45RO-CCR7+CD27+CD95- naive CD8+ T cells expressing CXCR3 (TNR3+). The receptors here all came from a human donor in good health. Some clones in this sample may be carry-over from other donors' samples.

The rearrangement uses TRBV7-9 and TRBJ2-1; the TRBD2 assignment by TCRdb is unverifiable without DNA. CDR1 SEHNR and CDR2 FQNEAQ come from the germline V gene (reference sequence). This CDR3 has 16 residues. CDR3: CASSPVRGPRGNEQFF.

The gene calls are TRBV7-9 and TRBJ2-7; lacking DNA, the TRBD2 call made by TCRdb goes unchecked. CDR1 and CDR2 from the germline V gene are SEHNR and FQNEAQ (reference sequence). The CDR3 spans 15 residues. The CDR3: CASSLTSGGGYEQYF. Full variable domain (rest looked up from reference TRBV7-9 and TRBJ2-7): DTGVSQNPRHKITKRGQNVTFRCDPISEHNRLYWYRQTLGQGPEFLTYFQNEAQLEKSRLLSDRFSAERPKGSFSTLEIQRTEQGDSAMYLCASSLTSGGGYEQYFGPGTRLTVT.

The chain is built from TRBV13 and TRBJ1-1; TCRdb's D call, TRBD1, is unchecked because there is no DNA. The CDR3 sequence is 15 residues long. The germline CDR1 and CDR2 sequences are PRHDT and FYEKMQ (reference sequence). CDR3 sequence reads: CASSPGVGGGTEAFF.

This chain connects TRBV2 to TRBJ1-1. The CDR3 consists of 14 residues. The V gene's germline CDR1 is SNHLY and CDR2 FYNNEI. CDR3: CASSERSLNTEAFF.

V is TRBV9 and J is TRBJ2-5; TCRdb designates TRBD1, a call that cannot be tested without DNA. Germline V CDR1 and CDR2: SGDLS, YYNGEE. CDR3 length equals 13 residues. The CDR3 reads CASNPGFQETQYF. The full variable domain, completed using reference TRBV9 and TRBJ2-5, is DSGVTQTPKHLITATGQRVTLRCSPRSGDLSVYWYQQSLDQGLQFLIQYYNGEERAKGNILERFSAQQFPDLHSELNLSSLELGDSALYFCASNPGFQETQYFGPGTRLLVL.